Listed below are T cell receptor beta chains from one sample, sequenced in a study of T cell repertoires in cytomegalovirus infection. From the reads, TCRdb called clonotypes with MiXCR, one entry per CDR3 protein. This table has around 770,000 distinct CDR3 sequences, about 28% appearing once. No antigen is known for these receptors. The input for sequencing was cultured CD8+ T cells from PBMCs, taken from culture after CMV antigen stimulation. The receptors shown here come from a human donor in good health (CMV status not recorded). Some clones in this sample may be carry-over from other donors' samples. The CDR3 runs from the conserved cysteine through the conserved F or W. The order of the fields is clone size, J gene, D gene, V gene, CDR3 DNA, CDR3 protein. The D gene is left open where the match is weak. The listing skips clone size in some rows; elsewhere it reads once, few, many or a size class.

NA	TRBJ1-2	NA	TRBV20-1	TGCAGTGCCGCCACTAATGACGAGGACTATGGCTACACCTTC	CSAATNDEDYGYTF
NA	TRBJ2-7	NA	TRBV12-3/TRBV12-4	TGTGCCAGCAGTGGGCCCAACACCTCTTCCTACGAGCAGTACTTC	CASSGPNTSSYEQYF
NA	TRBJ1-5	NA	TRBV18	TGTGCCAGCTCATCCCAACCTAGACAGAGCAATCAGCCCCAGCATTTT	CASSSQPRQSNQPQHF
few	TRBJ2-7	TRBD1	TRBV6-1	TGTGCCAGCAGTTTGGGGGACAGAAACGAGCAGTACTTC	CASSLGDRNEQYF
many	TRBJ1-6	TRBD1	TRBV12-3/TRBV12-4	TGTGCCAGCAGAATAGACAGGGGATCGAGCTCCTATAATTCACCCCTCCACTTT	CASRIDRGSSSYNSPLHF
few	TRBJ1-4	NA	TRBV2	TGTGCCAGAGGCGCGGTTGCGACCGAAAAACTGTTTTTT	CARGAVATEKLFF
many	TRBJ1-4	NA	TRBV7-2	TGTGCCAGCAGCTTAGCCGGACTAACTAATGAAAAACTGTTTTTT	CASSLAGLTNEKLFF
NA	TRBJ1-5	NA	TRBV27	TGTGCCAGCAGCCCGCTTTCTTGGAATCAGCCCCAGCATTTT	CASSPLSWNQPQHF
few	TRBJ1-2	NA	TRBV7-9	TGTGCCAGCAGCAAGACTGACCATGGCTACACCTTC	CASSKTDHGYTF
few	TRBJ1-4	TRBD1	TRBV19	TGTGCCAGTGTACAGGGGACTAATGAAAAACTGTTTTTT	CASVQGTNEKLFF
many	TRBJ2-1	NA	TRBV7-2	TGTGCCAGCAGCCCCCCGGGGGCCCTCTACAATGAGCAGTTCTTC	CASSPPGALYNEQFF
NA	TRBJ1-2	NA	TRBV9	TGTGCCAGCAGCGTAGATAAGGCAGGGACTAACTATGGCTACACCTTC	CASSVDKAGTNYGYTF
few	TRBJ2-2	NA	TRBV7-6	TGTGCCAGCAGCGACGAAGGTTCCGGGGAGCTGTTTTTT	CASSDEGSGELFF
NA	TRBJ1-1	NA	TRBV19	TGTGCCAGTAGTATCCGCAGACAAATGAACACTGAAGCTTTCTTT	CASSIRRQMNTEAFF
few	TRBJ2-5	TRBD2	TRBV6-2/TRBV6-3	TGTGCCAGCAGTTACCTGACTAGCGGGGGTCTCGGGGAGACCCAGTACTTC	CASSYLTSGGLGETQYF
few	TRBJ2-2	TRBD1	TRBV12-3/TRBV12-4	TGTGCCAGCAGTGGATCCGGGACAGGGGACGGCGGGGAGCTGTTTTTT	CASSGSGTGDGGELFF
NA	TRBJ2-1	NA	TRBV6-1	TGTGCCAGCAGTGTCCCCGGTTTGGGGGCTGAGCAGTTCTTC	CASSVPGLGAEQFF
NA	TRBJ2-7	TRBD1	TRBV29-1	TGCAGCGTTTGGACAGGCGAGCCCTACGAGCAGTACTTC	CSVWTGEPYEQYF
few	TRBJ2-1	TRBD1	TRBV2	TGTGCCAGCAGGATATCGCCGGGACAGGGTGGTGAGCAGTTCTTC	CASRISPGQGGEQFF
NA	TRBJ2-3	NA	TRBV29-1	TGCAGCGTTGAACCCCGACAGGTTCATTTCACAGATACGCAGTATTTT	CSVEPRQVHFTDTQYF
many	TRBJ2-2	NA	TRBV7-3	TGTGCCAGCAGCTGGACAGGAGGGAGCGCCGGGGAGCTGTTTTTT	CASSWTGGSAGELFF
few	TRBJ1-4	TRBD1	TRBV12-3/TRBV12-4	TGTGCCAGCAGTTTCGGGACAGGGGATGGTGCGGCTAATGAAAAACTGTTTTTT	CASSFGTGDGAANEKLFF
many	TRBJ1-5	NA	TRBV7-8	TGTGCCAGCAGCTTAGCGGTACAGCCCCAGCATTTT	CASSLAVQPQHF
few	TRBJ2-1	NA	TRBV19	TGTGCCAGTTCCCCGAGGCGCGTGAGCTCCTACAATGAGCAGTTCTTC	CASSPRRVSSYNEQFF
many	TRBJ1-5	TRBD1	TRBV7-2	TGTGCCAGCAGCTTGTATGGACAGGGTAGGAATCAGCCCCAGCATTTT	CASSLYGQGRNQPQHF
NA	TRBJ1-1	NA	TRBV29-1	TGCAGCGTTGAGAGGGAAATTACAGGGAGCACTGAAGCTTTCTTT	CSVEREITGSTEAFF
NA	TRBJ1-5	NA	TRBV20-1	TGCAGTGCTAGAGATGTACAGGGAGGGTCGGATCAGCCCCAGCATTTT	CSARDVQGGSDQPQHF
few	TRBJ2-1	NA	TRBV6-1	TGTGCCAGCAACCTGTTGGGCGGGGCTTACAATGAGCAGTTCTTC	CASNLLGGAYNEQFF
NA	TRBJ1-5	NA	TRBV28	TGTGCCAGCAGTTCCCCCGGGCAGTCTGTCTATCAGCCCCAGCATTTT	CASSSPGQSVYQPQHF